This T cell receptor (beta chain) was retrieved from a study of T-cell reconstitution after alpha-beta-depleted transplantation in children. This clonotype was observed a few times. The CDR3 runs 15 residues. Germline loops: CDR1 MNHEY, CDR2 SMNVEV (reference sequence). Trimming left V 4 bases short and J 6 bases short, with 16 bases between. Unique molecular identifiers were incorporated into the prepared TCRbeta library. Using its own MiXCR run on the PCR reads, TCRdb lists one record per CDR3 protein. The repertoire holds about 410,000 distinct CDR3 sequences, with about a fifth as singletons. This clonotype was obtained from a human donor who donated a stem cell graft to a child with acute myeloid leukemia. V usage is TRBV27 and J usage is TRBJ2-1; possible D gene TRBD2, 6 bases. This specimen was PBMCs from the stem cell graft donor, taken from the stem cell graft. CDR3 DNA sequence: TGTGCCAGCAGTTCGGGGACTCAAGGGGTCAATGAGCAGTTCTTC. It codes for CASSSGTQGVNEQFF.